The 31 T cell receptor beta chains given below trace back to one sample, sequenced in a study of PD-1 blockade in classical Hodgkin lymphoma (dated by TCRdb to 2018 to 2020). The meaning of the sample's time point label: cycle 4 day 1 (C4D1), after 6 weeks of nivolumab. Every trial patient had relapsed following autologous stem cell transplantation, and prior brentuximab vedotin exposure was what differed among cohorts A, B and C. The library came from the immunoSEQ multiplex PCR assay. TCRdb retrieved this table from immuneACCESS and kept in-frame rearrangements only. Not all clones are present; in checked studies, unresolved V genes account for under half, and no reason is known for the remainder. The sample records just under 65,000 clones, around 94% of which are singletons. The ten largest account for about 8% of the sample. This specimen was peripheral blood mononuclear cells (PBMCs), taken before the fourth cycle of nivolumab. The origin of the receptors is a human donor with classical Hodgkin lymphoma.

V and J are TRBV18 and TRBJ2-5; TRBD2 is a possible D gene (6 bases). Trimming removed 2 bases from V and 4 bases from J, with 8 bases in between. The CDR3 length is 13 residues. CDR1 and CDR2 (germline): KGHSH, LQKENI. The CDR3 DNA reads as TGTGCCAGCTCACCAAGTAGCGGAGAGACCCAGTACTTC. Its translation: CASSPSSGETQYF.

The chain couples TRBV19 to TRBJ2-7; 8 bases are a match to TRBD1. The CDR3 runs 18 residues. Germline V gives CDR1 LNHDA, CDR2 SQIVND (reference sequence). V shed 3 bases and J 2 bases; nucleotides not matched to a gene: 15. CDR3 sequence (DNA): TGTGCCAGTAGTATCTTGCCCGACAGGGGCGGTGGTGCCTACGAGCAGTACTTC. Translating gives CASSILPDRGGGAYEQYF. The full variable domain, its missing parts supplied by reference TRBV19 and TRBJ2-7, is DGGITQSPKYLFRKEGQNVTLSCEQNLNHDAMYWYRQDPGQGLRLIYYSQIVNDFQKGDIAEGYSVSREKKESFPLTVTSAQKNPTAFYLCASSILPDRGGGAYEQYFGPGTRLTVT.

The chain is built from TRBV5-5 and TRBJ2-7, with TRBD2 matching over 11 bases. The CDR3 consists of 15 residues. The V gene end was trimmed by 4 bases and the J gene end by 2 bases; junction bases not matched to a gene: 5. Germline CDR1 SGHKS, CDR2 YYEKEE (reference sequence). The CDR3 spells CASSAGTSGTYEQYF. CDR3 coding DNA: TGTGCCAGCAGCGCCGGGACTAGCGGAACCTACGAGCAGTACTTC.

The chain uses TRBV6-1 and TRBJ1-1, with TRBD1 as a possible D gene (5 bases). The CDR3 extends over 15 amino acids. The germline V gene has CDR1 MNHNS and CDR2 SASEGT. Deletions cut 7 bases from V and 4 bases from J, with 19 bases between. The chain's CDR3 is CASTAGFVRGTEAFF. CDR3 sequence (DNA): TGTGCCAGCACGGCAGGGTTCGTAAGGGGCACTGAAGCTTTCTTT.

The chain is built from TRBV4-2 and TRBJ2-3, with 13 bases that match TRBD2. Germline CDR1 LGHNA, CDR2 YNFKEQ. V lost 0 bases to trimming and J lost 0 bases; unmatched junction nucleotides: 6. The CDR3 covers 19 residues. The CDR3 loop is CASSQEPGLAGASTDTQYF. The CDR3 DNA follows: TGTGCCAGCAGCCAAGAGCCAGGACTAGCGGGGGCTAGCACAGATACGCAGTATTTT.

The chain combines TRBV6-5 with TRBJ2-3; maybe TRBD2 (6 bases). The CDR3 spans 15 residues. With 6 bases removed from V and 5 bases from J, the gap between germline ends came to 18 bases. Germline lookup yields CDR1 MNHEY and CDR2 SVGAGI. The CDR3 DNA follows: TGTGCCAGCAGCTACGCTCCGGGAGCGAGAGATACGCAGTATTTT. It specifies CASSYAPGARDTQYF.

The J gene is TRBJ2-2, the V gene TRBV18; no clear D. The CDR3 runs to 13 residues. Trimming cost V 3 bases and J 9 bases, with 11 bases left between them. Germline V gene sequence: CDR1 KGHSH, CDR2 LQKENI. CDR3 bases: TGTGCCAGCTCACCTGACTTCCTCCGGGAGCTGTTTTTT. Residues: CASSPDFLRELFF.

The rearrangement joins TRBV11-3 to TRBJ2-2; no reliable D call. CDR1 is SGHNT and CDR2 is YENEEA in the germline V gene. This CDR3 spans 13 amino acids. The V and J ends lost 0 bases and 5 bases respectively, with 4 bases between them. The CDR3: CASSLDSTGELFF. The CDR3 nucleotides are TGTGCCAGCAGCTTAGATTCGACCGGGGAGCTGTTTTTT.

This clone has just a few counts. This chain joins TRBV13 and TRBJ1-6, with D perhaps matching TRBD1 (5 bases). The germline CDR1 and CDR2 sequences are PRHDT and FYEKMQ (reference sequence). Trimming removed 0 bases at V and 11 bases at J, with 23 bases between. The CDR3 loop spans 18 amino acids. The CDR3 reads CASSLGPVRAGHGTPLHF. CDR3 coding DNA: TGTGCCAGCAGCTTAGGCCCAGTCAGGGCAGGCCACGGGACACCCCTCCACTTT.

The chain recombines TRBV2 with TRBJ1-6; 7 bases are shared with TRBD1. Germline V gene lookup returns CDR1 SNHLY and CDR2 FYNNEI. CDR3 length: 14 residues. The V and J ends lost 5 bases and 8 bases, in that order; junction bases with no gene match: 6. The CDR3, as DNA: TGTGCCAGCAGTCGCGGGACAGCCTATTCACCCCTCCACTTT. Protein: CASSRGTAYSPLHF.

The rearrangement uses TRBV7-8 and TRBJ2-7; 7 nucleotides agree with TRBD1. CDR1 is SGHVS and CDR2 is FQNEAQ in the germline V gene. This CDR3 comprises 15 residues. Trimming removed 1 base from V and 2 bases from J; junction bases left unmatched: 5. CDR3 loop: CASSLEARGTYEQYF. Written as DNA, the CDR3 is TGTGCCAGCAGCTTAGAAGCCAGGGGGACCTACGAGCAGTACTTC. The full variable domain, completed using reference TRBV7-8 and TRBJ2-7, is GAGVSQSPRYKVAKRGQDVALRCDPISGHVSLFWYQQALGQGPEFLTYFQNEAQLDKSGLPSDRFFAERPEGSVSTLKIQRTQQEDSAVYLCASSLEARGTYEQYFGPGTRLTVT.

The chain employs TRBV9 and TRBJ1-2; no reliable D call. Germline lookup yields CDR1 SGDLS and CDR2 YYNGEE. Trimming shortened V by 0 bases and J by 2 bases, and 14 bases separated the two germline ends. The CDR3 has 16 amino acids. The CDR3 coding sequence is TGTGCCAGCAGCGTAGCGTTCGGCGATCTAAACTATGGCTACACCTTC. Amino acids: CASSVAFGDLNYGYTF. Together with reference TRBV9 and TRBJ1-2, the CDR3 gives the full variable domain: DSGVTQTPKHLITATGQRVTLRCSPRSGDLSVYWYQQSLDQGLQFLIQYYNGEERAKGNILERFSAQQFPDLHSELNLSSLELGDSALYFCASSVAFGDLNYGYTFGSGTRLTVV.

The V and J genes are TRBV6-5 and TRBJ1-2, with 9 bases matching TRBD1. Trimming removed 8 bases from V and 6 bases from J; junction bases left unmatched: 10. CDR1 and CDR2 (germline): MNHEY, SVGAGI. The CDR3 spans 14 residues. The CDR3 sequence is CASGLLGTGHGYTF. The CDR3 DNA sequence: TGTGCCAGCGGACTCCTCGGGACAGGGCATGGCTACACCTTC.

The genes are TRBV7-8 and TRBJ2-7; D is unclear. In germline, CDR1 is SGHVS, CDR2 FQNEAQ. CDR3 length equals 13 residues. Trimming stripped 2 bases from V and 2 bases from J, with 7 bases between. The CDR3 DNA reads TGTGCCAGCAGCTTAACAGAGGCCTACGAGCAGTACTTC. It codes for CASSLTEAYEQYF. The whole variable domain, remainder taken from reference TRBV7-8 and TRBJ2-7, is GAGVSQSPRYKVAKRGQDVALRCDPISGHVSLFWYQQALGQGPEFLTYFQNEAQLDKSGLPSDRFFAERPEGSVSTLKIQRTQQEDSAVYLCASSLTEAYEQYFGPGTRLTVT.

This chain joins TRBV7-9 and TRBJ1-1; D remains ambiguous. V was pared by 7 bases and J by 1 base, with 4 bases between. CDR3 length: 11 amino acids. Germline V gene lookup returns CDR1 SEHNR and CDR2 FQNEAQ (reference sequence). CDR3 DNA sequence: TGTGCCAGCACCGCGAACACTGAAGCTTTCTTT. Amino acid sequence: CASTANTEAFF.

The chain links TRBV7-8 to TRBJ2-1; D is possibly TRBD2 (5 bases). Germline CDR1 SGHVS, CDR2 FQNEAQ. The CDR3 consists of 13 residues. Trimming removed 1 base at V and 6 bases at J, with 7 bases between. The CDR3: CASSLGTANEQFF. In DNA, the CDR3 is TGTGCCAGCAGCTTAGGGACTGCCAATGAGCAGTTCTTC.

The chain's CDR3 is CASSLGDRVNDHTF. In DNA, the CDR3 is TGCGCCAGCAGCTTGGGGGACAGGGTTAACGACCACACCTTC. This chain connects TRBV5-1 to TRBJ1-2; 9 bases match TRBD1. The CDR3 has 14 residues. Germline V gene sequence: CDR1 SGHRS, CDR2 YFSETQ. V lost 0 bases to trimming and J lost 12 bases; unmatched junction nucleotides: 9.

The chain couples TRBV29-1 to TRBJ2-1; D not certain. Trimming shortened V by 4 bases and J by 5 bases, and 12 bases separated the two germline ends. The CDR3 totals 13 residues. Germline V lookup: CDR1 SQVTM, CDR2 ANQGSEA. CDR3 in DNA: TGCAGCGTTGTCGCCCGGGTAAACAATGAGCAGTTCTTC. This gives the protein CSVVARVNNEQFF.

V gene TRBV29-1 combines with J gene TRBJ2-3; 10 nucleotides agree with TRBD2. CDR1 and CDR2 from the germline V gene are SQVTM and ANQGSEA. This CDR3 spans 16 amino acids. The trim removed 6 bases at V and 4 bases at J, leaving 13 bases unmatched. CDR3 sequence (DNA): TGCAGCGTCTTTTATCCTCTAGCGGGAGAAGCAGATACGCAGTATTTT. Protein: CSVFYPLAGEADTQYF.

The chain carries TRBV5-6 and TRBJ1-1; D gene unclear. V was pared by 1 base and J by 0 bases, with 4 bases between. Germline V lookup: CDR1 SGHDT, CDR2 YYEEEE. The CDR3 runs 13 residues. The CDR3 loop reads CASSLWVNTEAFF. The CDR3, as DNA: TGTGCCAGCAGCTTGTGGGTGAACACTGAAGCTTTCTTT.

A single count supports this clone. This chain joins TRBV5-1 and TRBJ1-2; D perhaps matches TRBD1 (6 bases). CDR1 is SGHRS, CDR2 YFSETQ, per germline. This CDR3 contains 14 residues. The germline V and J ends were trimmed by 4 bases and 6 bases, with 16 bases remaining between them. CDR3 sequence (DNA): TGCGCCAGCAGCACAGGACAGAGATTCAATGGCTACACCTTC. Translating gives CASSTGQRFNGYTF.

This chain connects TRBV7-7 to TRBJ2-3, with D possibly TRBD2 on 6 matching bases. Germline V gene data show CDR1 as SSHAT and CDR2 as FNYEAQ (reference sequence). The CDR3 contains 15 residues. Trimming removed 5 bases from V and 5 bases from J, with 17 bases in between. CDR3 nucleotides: TGTGCCAGCAGCGGGGGGACTTCCTTGGGAGATACGCAGTATTTT. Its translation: CASSGGTSLGDTQYF.

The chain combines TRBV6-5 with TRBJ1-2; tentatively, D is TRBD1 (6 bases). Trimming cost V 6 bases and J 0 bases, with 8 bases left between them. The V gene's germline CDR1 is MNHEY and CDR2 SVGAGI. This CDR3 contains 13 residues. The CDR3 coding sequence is TGTGCCAGCAGGGACAGCACTAACTATGGCTACACCTTC. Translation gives CASRDSTNYGYTF.

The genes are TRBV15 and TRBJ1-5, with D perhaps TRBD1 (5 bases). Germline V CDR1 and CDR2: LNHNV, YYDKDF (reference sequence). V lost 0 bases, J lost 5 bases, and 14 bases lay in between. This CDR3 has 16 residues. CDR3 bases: TGTGCCACCAGCAGAGAGCTAGTGGGGGGAGATCAGCCCCAGCATTTT. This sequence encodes CATSRELVGGDQPQHF.

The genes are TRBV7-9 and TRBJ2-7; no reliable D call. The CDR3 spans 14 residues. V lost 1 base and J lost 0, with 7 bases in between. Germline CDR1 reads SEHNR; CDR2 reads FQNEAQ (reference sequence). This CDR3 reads CASSLDSLSYEQYF. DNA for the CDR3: TGTGCCAGCAGCTTAGACAGCCTCTCCTACGAGCAGTACTTC. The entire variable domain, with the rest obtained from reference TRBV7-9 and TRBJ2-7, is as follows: DTGVSQNPRHKITKRGQNVTFRCDPISEHNRLYWYRQTLGQGPEFLTYFQNEAQLEKSRLLSDRFSAERPKGSFSTLEIQRTEQGDSAMYLCASSLDSLSYEQYFGPGTRLTVT.

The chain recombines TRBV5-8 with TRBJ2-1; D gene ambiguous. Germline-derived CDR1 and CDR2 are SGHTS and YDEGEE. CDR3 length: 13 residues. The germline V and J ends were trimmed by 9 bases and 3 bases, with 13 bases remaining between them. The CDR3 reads CATSNLRYNEQFF. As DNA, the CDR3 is TGTGCCACCAGTAACCTACGCTACAATGAGCAGTTCTTC.

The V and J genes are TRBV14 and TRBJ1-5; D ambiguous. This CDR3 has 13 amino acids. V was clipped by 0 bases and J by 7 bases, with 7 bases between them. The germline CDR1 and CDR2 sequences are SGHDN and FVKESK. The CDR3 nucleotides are TGTGCCAGCAGCCAAGATGAGGGACAGCCCCAGCATTTT. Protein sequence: CASSQDEGQPQHF.

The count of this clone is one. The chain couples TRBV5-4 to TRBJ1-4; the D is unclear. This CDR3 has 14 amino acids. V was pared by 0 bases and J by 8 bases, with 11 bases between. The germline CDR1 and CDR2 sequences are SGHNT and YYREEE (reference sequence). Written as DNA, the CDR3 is TGTGCCAGCAGCTTGGCAGGACTTGTGGAAAAACTGTTTTTT. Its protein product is CASSLAGLVEKLFF.

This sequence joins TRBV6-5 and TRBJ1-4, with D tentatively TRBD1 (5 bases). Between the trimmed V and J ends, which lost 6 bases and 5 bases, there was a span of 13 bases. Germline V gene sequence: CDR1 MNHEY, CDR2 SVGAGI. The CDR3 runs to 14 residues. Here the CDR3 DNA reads TGTGCCAGCAGGGACGGGGGAAGGAATGAAAAACTGTTTTTT. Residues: CASRDGGRNEKLFF.

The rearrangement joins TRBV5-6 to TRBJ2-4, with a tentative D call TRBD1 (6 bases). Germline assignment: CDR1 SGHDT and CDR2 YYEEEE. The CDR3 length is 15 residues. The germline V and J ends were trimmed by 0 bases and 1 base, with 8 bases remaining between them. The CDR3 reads CASSLDQGAKNIQYF. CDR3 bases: TGTGCCAGCAGCTTGGATCAGGGGGCCAAAAACATTCAGTACTTC.

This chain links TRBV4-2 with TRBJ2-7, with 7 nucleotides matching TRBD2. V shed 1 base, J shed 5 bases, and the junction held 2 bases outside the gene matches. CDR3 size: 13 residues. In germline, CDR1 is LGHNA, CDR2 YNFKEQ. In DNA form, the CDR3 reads TGTGCCAGCAGCCAAGTTGCGGGAGACGAGCAGTACTTC. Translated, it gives CASSQVAGDEQYF.